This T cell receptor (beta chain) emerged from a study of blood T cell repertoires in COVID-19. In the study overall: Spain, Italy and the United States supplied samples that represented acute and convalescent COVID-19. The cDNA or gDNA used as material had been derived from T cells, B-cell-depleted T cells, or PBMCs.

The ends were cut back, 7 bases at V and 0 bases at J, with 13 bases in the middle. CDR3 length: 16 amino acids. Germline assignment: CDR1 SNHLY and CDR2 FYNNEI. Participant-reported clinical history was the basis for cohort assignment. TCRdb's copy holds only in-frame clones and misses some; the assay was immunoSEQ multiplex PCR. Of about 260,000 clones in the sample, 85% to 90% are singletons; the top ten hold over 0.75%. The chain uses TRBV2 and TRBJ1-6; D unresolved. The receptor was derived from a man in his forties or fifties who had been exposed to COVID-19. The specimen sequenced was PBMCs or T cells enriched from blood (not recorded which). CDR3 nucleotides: TGTGCCAGCAACCGACCCGGGAGCTCCTATAATTCACCCCTCCACTTT. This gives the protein CASNRPGSSYNSPLHF.